Listed here are 22 T cell receptor beta chains from one sample, sequenced in a study of OX40 agonist ivuxolimab in advanced cancers. Measured with immunoSEQ multiplex PCR; TCRdb has only the in-frame clones, and not every one. The table has about 40,000 clones, 92% seen once. The sample was CD4+ or CD8+ T cells sorted from blood, taken in a trial of the OX40 agonist ivuxolimab. The receptors come from an adult with an advanced solid tumor such as melanoma, head and neck, liver or kidney cancer.

The gene calls are TRBV27 and TRBJ1-1; no definite D call. This CDR3 contains 14 residues. Germline V gene sequence: CDR1 MNHEY, CDR2 SMNVEV (reference sequence). V lost 3 bases and J 2 bases, leaving 10 bases between the germline ends. The CDR3 DNA is TGTGCCAGCAGTTTCGCCGACGGCAACACTGAAGCTTTCTTT. Its translation is CASSFADGNTEAFF.

The chain employs TRBV7-9 and TRBJ1-1, with a possible D match to TRBD1 (5 bases). Germline assignment: CDR1 SEHNR and CDR2 FQNEAQ (reference sequence). The CDR3 has 13 residues. V was cut by 3 bases and J by 3 bases, with 8 bases left in between. CDR3 protein: CASSLTDYTEAFF. CDR3 DNA sequence: TGTGCCAGCAGCTTGACAGACTACACTGAAGCTTTCTTT.

This clone was found a few times. The chain has TRBV7-9 and TRBJ2-3, with D possibly matching TRBD2 (5 bases). Trimming pared 5 bases from V and 4 bases from J, leaving 22 bases between. There are 17 residues in the CDR3. Germline values: CDR1 SEHNR, CDR2 FQNEAQ (reference sequence). CDR3 residues: CASSQKGSTGISDTQYF. CDR3 sequence (DNA): TGTGCCAGCAGCCAAAAAGGGAGCACTGGGATCTCAGATACGCAGTATTTT. Based on the CDR3 plus reference TRBV7-9 and TRBJ2-3, the full variable domain is DTGVSQNPRHKITKRGQNVTFRCDPISEHNRLYWYRQTLGQGPEFLTYFQNEAQLEKSRLLSDRFSAERPKGSFSTLEIQRTEQGDSAMYLCASSQKGSTGISDTQYFGPGTRLTVL.

V is TRBV27 and J is TRBJ1-1; D unclear. V was shortened by 3 bases and J by 0 bases, with 11 bases between the two germline ends. The CDR3 contains 15 residues. Per the germline V gene, CDR1 is MNHEY and CDR2 is SMNVEV (reference sequence). The CDR3 sequence is CASSFRRELNTEAFF. In DNA form, the CDR3 reads TGTGCCAGCAGTTTTCGGCGAGAGCTGAACACTGAAGCTTTCTTT.

A single count supports this clone. This chain joins TRBV4-1 and TRBJ2-3; D gene uncertain. Germline V CDR1 and CDR2: MGHRA, YSYEKL. This CDR3 spans 15 amino acids. V was cut by 4 bases and J by 1 base, with 12 bases left in between. The CDR3 loop is CASSRTAAGTDTQYF. The CDR3 DNA sequence: TGCGCCAGCAGCCGTACGGCGGCGGGCACAGATACGCAGTATTTT.

This clone appeared a single time. The chain uses TRBV13 and TRBJ2-1, with 13 bases matching TRBD2. This CDR3 region has 18 residues. Germline CDR1 and CDR2: PRHDT and FYEKMQ (reference sequence). Trimming removed 0 bases from V and 0 bases from J; junction bases left unmatched: 2. CDR3: CASSLGLAGGFSYNEQFF. CDR3 in DNA: TGTGCCAGCAGCTTAGGACTAGCGGGAGGGTTCTCCTACAATGAGCAGTTCTTC.

The chain joins TRBV7-8 to TRBJ1-1; 8 bases fit TRBD1. Trimming removed 5 bases from V and 3 bases from J; junction bases left unmatched: 2. The CDR3 spans 13 residues. Germline V gene data show CDR1 as SGHVS and CDR2 as FQNEAQ. In DNA, the CDR3 is TGTGCCAGCAGCCTGGACAGGGACACTGAAGCTTTCTTT. It translates to CASSLDRDTEAFF. The full variable domain, completed using reference TRBV7-8 and TRBJ1-1, is GAGVSQSPRYKVAKRGQDVALRCDPISGHVSLFWYQQALGQGPEFLTYFQNEAQLDKSGLPSDRFFAERPEGSVSTLKIQRTQQEDSAVYLCASSLDRDTEAFFGQGTRLTVV.

A single count supports this clone. In DNA form, the CDR3 reads TGTGCCAGCAGCTACCAGGGGGACCAACGCACAGATACGCAGTATTTT. Residues: CASSYQGDQRTDTQYF. The chain recombines TRBV4-2 with TRBJ2-3; 7 nucleotides match TRBD1. CDR1 is LGHNA, CDR2 YNFKEQ, per germline. This CDR3 is built from 16 residues. V was clipped by 5 bases and J by 1 base; unmatched bases: 9.

The rearrangement joins TRBV7-6 to TRBJ2-2; D gene ambiguous. Germline assignment: CDR1 SGHVS and CDR2 FNYEAQ. Deletions cut 2 bases from V and 8 bases from J, with 9 bases between. The CDR3 is 13 residues long. CDR3 region: CASSLREMGELFF. CDR3 nucleotide sequence: TGTGCCAGCAGCTTAAGGGAAATGGGGGAGCTGTTTTTT.

On this clone itself: One end of the junction varies from germline; a read error may be responsible. The chain recombines TRBV5-6 with TRBJ1-1, with D perhaps matching TRBD1 (5 bases). Germline CDR1 SGHDT, CDR2 YYEEEE. This CDR3 spans 14 amino acids. The CDR3 sequence: CASSSGTANAEAFF. DNA of the CDR3: TGTGCCAGCAGCTCCGGGACGGCGAACGCTGAAGCTTTCTTT.

J is TRBJ2-1 and V is TRBV19, with 7 positions matching TRBD1. Per the germline V gene, CDR1 is LNHDA and CDR2 is SQIVND (reference sequence). The CDR3 contains 12 residues. J lost 7 bases, V lost 6 bases, and 3 bases had no gene match. This CDR3 reads CASRTGSNEQFF. The CDR3 DNA sequence: TGTGCCAGTAGGACAGGGTCGAATGAGCAGTTCTTC.

This clone has only a few counts. The rearrangement uses TRBV7-9 and TRBJ1-1; 7 positions match TRBD1. Losses at the gene ends were 5 bases for V and 10 bases for J; bases not matched to a gene: 7. The CDR3 covers 12 residues. The germline V gene has CDR1 SEHNR and CDR2 FQNEAQ (reference sequence). The CDR3 here is CASSPRGVRAFF. CDR3 sequence (DNA): TGTGCCAGCAGCCCCAGGGGGGTGAGAGCTTTCTTT.

This chain links TRBV29-1 with TRBJ1-1, with 9 bases fitting TRBD1. The CDR3 runs to 14 residues. Germline trimming cut 4 bases from V and 5 bases from J; bases unmatched to any gene: 8. Germline V lookup: CDR1 SQVTM, CDR2 ANQGSEA. The CDR3 DNA follows: TGCAGCGTTGGTGACGACAGGGGGGGTACTGAAGCTTTCTTT. Translation: CSVGDDRGGTEAFF.

The CDR3 protein is CASSLVWGGAEKLFF. The CDR3 DNA is TGTGCCAGCAGTTTGGTTTGGGGTGGAGCTGAAAAACTGTTTTTT. V is TRBV28 and J is TRBJ1-4, with D hard to call. CDR3 length: 15 amino acids. Trimming cost V 3 bases and J 7 bases, with 15 bases left between them. CDR1 MDHEN and CDR2 SYDVKM come from the germline V gene.

The V gene is TRBV11-2, the J gene TRBJ1-1; 7 positions agree with TRBD1. CDR3 length equals 13 residues. With V trimmed by 5 bases and J by 4 bases, 4 bases remained unmatched. The germline CDR1 and CDR2 sequences are SGHAT and FQNNGV. For the CDR3, the DNA is TGTGCCAGCAGCGGCACAGGGGTCACTGAAGCTTTCTTT. Amino acid sequence: CASSGTGVTEAFF.

This chain connects TRBV6-5 to TRBJ1-1, with no clear D. The germline V gene encodes CDR1 MNHEY and CDR2 SVGAGI. Trimming removed 4 bases from V and 6 bases from J, with 18 bases in between. The CDR3 length is 15 residues. CDR3 sequence reads: CASSSQASMWAEAFF. Written as DNA, the CDR3 is TGTGCCAGCAGTTCGCAAGCCTCGATGTGGGCTGAAGCTTTCTTT.

This clone has just one count. The chain uses TRBV6-5 and TRBJ2-3; possibly TRBD1 or TRBD2 for D (5 bases each). CDR3 length: 15 residues. The germline V gene has CDR1 MNHEY and CDR2 SVGAGI. V was clipped by 0 bases and J by 3 bases, with 10 bases between them. CDR3 sequence: CASSYSGGRTDTQYF. The CDR3 coding sequence is TGTGCCAGCAGTTACTCTGGGGGAAGGACAGATACGCAGTATTTT.

V is TRBV28 and J is TRBJ2-1, with D possibly being TRBD2 (5 bases). In germline, CDR1 is MDHEN, CDR2 SYDVKM. V lost 3 bases and J lost 6, with 12 bases in between. This CDR3 spans 14 amino acids. This CDR3 reads CASSFLAVINEQFF. For the CDR3, the DNA is TGTGCCAGCAGTTTCCTAGCAGTTATCAATGAGCAGTTCTTC.

This chain connects TRBV6-1 to TRBJ1-1; D not certain. There are 12 residues in the CDR3. Between the trimmed V and J ends, which lost 7 bases and 10 bases, there was a span of 16 bases. The germline V gene has CDR1 MNHNS and CDR2 SASEGT. The CDR3 here is CASNLAASLAFF. The CDR3 DNA is TGTGCCAGCAACCTTGCAGCCAGCCTAGCTTTCTTT.

The chain recombines TRBV9 with TRBJ1-5, with D uncertain. The CDR3 has 14 amino acids. Looked up from germline, CDR1 is SGDLS and CDR2 is YYNGEE. V lost 0 bases to trimming and J lost 3 bases, with 7 bases between them. In DNA form, the CDR3 reads TGTGCCAGCAGCGTAGGGGTCTCCAATCAGCCCCAGCATTTT. It yields the protein CASSVGVSNQPQHF.

V and J are TRBV7-8 and TRBJ1-5; the D gene is possibly TRBD1 (6 bases). The length of the CDR3 is 15 residues. CDR1 is SGHVS, CDR2 FQNEAQ, per germline. Trimming cost V 2 bases and J 5 bases, with 13 bases left between them. CDR3 sequence: CASSLNRGRDQPQHF. The CDR3, as DNA: TGTGCCAGCAGCTTAAATCGGGGGCGAGATCAGCCCCAGCATTTT.

J is TRBJ2-3 and V is TRBV29-1; 7 bases are shared with TRBD1. This CDR3 has 15 amino acids. The V gene end was trimmed by 3 bases and the J gene end by 0 bases; junction bases not matched to a gene: 6. The germline V gene has CDR1 SQVTM and CDR2 ANQGSEA. Written as DNA, the CDR3 is TGCAGCGTTGATGGGGACAGAGCTAGCACAGATACGCAGTATTTT. This translates into CSVDGDRASTDTQYF.